This TCR beta chain was sequenced in a study of OX40 agonist ivuxolimab in advanced cancers. Study overall: The drug used for patients, ivuxolimab, was an agonistic anti-OX40 (CD134) antibody. The study, taken as a whole, reports: Researchers report that CD8+ T cells had, on average, more expanded clones than CD4+.

Trimming took 4 bases from V and 0 from J, leaving 10 bases between them. From germline, CDR1 is KGHSH and CDR2 LQKENI. This CDR3 has 14 residues. The data were produced by immunoSEQ multiplex PCR, yet TCRdb's version contains in-frame clones alone and is incomplete. Here the sample spans approximately 81,000 clones, roughly 86% being singletons. As regards this clone: What it binds is not known.

The source is an adult with an advanced solid tumor such as melanoma, head and neck, liver or kidney cancer. The chain recombines TRBV18 with TRBJ2-7; D is possibly TRBD1 (6 bases). The sequences come from CD4+ or CD8+ T cells sorted from blood, collected in a trial of the OX40 agonist ivuxolimab. The CDR3 reads CASSRDRSSYEQYF. The CDR3 DNA reads as TGTGCCAGCTCACGAGACAGGAGCTCCTACGAGCAGTACTTC.